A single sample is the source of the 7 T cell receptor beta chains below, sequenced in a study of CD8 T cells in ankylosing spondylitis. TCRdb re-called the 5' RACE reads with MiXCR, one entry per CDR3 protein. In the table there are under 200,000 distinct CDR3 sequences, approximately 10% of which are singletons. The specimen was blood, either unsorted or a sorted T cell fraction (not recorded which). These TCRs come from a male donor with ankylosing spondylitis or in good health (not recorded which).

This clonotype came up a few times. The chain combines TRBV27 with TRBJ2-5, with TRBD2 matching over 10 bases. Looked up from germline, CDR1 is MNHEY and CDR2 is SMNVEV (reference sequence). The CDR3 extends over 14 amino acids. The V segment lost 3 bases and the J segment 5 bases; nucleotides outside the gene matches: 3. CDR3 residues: CASSFGTSAETQYF. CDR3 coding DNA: TGTGCCAGCAGTTTTGGGACTAGCGCGGAGACCCAGTACTTC.

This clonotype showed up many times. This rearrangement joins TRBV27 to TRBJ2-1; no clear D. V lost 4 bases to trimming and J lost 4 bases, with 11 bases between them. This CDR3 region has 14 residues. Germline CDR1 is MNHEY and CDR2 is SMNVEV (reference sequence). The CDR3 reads CASSSGATYNEQFF. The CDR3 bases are TGTGCCAGCAGTTCCGGCGCGACTTACAATGAGCAGTTCTTC.

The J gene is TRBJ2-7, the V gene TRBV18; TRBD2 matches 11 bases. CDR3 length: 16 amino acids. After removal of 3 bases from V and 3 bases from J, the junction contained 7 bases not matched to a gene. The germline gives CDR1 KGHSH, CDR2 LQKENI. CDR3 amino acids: CASSPQSGTSGYEQYF. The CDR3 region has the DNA TGTGCCAGCTCACCCCAGTCCGGGACTAGCGGCTACGAGCAGTACTTC.

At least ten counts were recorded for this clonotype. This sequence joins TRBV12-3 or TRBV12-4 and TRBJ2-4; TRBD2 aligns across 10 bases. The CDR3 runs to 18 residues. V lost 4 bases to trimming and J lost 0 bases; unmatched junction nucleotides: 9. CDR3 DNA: TGTGCCAGCAGTTCTTCTAGCGGGAGATGGAAAGCCAAAAACATTCAGTACTTC. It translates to CASSSSSGRWKAKNIQYF.

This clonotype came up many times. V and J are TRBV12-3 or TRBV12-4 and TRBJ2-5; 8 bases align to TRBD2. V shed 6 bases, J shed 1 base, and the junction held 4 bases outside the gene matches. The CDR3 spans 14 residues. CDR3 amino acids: CASSVGTSQETQYF. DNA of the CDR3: TGTGCCAGCAGCGTGGGGACTAGCCAAGAGACCCAGTACTTC.

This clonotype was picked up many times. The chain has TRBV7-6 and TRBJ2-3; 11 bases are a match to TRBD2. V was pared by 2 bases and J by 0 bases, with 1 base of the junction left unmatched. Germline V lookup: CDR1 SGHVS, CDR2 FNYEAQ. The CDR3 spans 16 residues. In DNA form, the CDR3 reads TGTGCCAGCAGCTTACTAGCGGGGGGTAGCACAGATACGCAGTATTTT. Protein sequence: CASSLLAGGSTDTQYF.

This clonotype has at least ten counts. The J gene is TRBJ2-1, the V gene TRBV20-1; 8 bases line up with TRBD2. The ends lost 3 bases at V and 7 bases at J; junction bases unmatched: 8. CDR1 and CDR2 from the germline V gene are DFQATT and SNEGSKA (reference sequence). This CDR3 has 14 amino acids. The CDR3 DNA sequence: TGCAGTGCTAGTCACCAGCGGGGGTTAAATGAGCAGTTCTTC. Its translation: CSASHQRGLNEQFF.